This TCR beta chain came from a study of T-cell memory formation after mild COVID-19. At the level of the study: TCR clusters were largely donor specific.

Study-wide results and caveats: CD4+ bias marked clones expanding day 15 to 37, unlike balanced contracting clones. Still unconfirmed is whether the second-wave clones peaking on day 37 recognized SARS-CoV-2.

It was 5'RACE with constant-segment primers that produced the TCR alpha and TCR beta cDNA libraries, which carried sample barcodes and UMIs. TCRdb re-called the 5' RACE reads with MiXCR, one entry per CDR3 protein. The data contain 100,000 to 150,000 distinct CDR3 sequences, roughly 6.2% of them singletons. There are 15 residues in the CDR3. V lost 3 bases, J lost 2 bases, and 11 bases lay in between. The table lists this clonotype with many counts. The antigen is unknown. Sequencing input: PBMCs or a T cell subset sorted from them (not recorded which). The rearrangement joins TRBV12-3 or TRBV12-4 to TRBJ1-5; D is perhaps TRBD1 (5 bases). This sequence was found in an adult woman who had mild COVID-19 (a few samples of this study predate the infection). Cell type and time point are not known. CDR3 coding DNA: TGTGCCAGCAGTTTCAGGGCGACAGGCAATCAGCCCCAGCATTTT. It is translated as CASSFRATGNQPQHF.